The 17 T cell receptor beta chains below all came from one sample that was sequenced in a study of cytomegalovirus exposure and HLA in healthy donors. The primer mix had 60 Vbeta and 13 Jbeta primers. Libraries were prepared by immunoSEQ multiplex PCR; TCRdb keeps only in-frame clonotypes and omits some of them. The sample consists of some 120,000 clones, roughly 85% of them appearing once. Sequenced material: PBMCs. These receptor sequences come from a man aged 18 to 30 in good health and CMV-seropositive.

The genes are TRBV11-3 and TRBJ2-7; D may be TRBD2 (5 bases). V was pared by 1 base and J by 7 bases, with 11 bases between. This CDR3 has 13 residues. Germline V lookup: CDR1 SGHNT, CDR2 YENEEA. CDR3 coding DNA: TGTGCCAGCAGCTTAGGGACTCGTGGGGAGCAGTACTTC. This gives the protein CASSLGTRGEQYF.

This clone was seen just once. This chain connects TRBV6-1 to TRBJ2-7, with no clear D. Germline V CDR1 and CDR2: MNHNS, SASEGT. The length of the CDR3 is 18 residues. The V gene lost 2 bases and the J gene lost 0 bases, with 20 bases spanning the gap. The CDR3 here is CASSEMVALAKDSYEQYF. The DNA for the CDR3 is TGTGCCAGCAGTGAAATGGTGGCATTAGCTAAGGACTCCTACGAGCAGTACTTC.

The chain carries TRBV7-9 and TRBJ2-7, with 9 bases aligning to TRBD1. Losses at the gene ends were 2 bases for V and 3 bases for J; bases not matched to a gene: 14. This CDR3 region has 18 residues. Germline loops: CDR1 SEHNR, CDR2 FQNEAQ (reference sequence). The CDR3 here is CASSLTDRGQGEGYEQYF. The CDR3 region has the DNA TGTGCCAGCAGCTTAACGGATAGGGGACAGGGAGAAGGCTACGAGCAGTACTTC. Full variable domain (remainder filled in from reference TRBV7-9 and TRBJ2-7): DTGVSQNPRHKITKRGQNVTFRCDPISEHNRLYWYRQTLGQGPEFLTYFQNEAQLEKSRLLSDRFSAERPKGSFSTLEIQRTEQGDSAMYLCASSLTDRGQGEGYEQYFGPGTRLTVT.

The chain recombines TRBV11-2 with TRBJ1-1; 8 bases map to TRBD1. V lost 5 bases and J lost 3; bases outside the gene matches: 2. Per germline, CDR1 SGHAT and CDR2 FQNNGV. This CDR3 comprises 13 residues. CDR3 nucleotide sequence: TGTGCCAGCAGCAAGACAGGGGACACTGAAGCTTTCTTT. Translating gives CASSKTGDTEAFF.

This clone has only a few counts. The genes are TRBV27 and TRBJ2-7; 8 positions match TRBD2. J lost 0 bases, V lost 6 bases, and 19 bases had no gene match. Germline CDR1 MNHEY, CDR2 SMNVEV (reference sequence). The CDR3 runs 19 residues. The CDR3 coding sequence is TGTGCCAGCAGCCGCAATATCCCCCTCACTAGCGGTGACTCCTACGAGCAGTACTTC. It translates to CASSRNIPLTSGDSYEQYF.

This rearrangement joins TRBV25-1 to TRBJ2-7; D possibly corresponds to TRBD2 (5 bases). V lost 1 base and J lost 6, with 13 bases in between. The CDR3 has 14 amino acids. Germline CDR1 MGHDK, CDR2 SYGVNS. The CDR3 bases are TGTGCCAGCAGTGAATCGGCCCTAGCAGGCGAGCAGTACTTC. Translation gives CASSESALAGEQYF.

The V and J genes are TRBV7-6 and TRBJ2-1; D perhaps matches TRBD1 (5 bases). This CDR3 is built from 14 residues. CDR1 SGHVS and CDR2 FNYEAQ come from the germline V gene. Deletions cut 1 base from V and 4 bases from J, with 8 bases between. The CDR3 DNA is TGTGCCAGCAGCTTAGTGGGGCTGTACAATGAGCAGTTCTTC. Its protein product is CASSLVGLYNEQFF.

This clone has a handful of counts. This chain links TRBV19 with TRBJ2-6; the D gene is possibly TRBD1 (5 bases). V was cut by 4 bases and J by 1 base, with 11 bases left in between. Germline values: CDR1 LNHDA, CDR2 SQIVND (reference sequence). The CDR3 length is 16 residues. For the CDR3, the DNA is TGTGCCAGTAGTACCTCCCAGGGATCTGGGGCCAACGTCCTGACTTTC. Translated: CASSTSQGSGANVLTF.

The CDR3 DNA sequence: TGTGCCAGCAGCCAAGATCCATCCTCCTACGAGCAGTACTTC. It specifies CASSQDPSSYEQYF. The chain joins TRBV4-2 to TRBJ2-7; D gene ambiguous. Per the germline V gene, CDR1 is LGHNA and CDR2 is YNFKEQ. The CDR3 loop spans 14 amino acids. Deletions cut 0 bases from V and 0 bases from J, with 6 bases between.

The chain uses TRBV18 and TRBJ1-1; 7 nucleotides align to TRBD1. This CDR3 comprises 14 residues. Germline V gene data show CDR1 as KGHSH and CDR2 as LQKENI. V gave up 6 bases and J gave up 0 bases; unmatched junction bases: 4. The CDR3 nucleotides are TGTGCCAGCTCCCGAGGGGGCCTGAACACTGAAGCTTTCTTT. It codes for CASSRGGLNTEAFF.

In nucleotides, the CDR3 is TGTGCCAGCAGTTTTACTAGCGGGCGTCAAGAGACCCAGTACTTC. It yields the protein CASSFTSGRQETQYF. V gene TRBV27 combines with J gene TRBJ2-5; 9 bases are shared with TRBD2. Per the germline V gene, CDR1 is MNHEY and CDR2 is SMNVEV (reference sequence). This CDR3 comprises 15 residues. The ends lost 3 bases at V and 2 bases at J; junction bases unmatched: 4.

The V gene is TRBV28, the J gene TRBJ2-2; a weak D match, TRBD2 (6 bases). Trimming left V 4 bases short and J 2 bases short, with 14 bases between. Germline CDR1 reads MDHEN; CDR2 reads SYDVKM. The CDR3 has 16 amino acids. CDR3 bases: TGTGCCAGCAGTTCCGGACTACCCACCAACACCGGGGAGCTGTTTTTT. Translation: CASSSGLPTNTGELFF.

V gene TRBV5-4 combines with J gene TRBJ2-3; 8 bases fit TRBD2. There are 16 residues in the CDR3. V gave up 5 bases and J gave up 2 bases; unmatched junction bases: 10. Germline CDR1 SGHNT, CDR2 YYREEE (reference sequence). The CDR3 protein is CASSAGGQTFTDTQYF. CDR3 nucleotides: TGTGCCAGCAGTGCGGGGGGCCAAACGTTCACAGATACGCAGTATTTT.

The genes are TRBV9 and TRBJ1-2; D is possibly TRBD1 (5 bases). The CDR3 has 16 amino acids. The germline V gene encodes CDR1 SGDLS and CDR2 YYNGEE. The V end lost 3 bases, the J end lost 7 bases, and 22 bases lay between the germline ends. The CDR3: CASSAGTGTASSGYTF. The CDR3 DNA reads TGTGCCAGCAGCGCGGGGACCGGGACTGCGTCTTCTGGCTACACCTTC.

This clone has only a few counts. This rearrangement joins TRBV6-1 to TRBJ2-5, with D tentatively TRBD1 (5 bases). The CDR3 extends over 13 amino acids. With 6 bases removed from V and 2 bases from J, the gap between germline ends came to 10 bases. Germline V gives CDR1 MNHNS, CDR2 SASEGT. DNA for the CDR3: TGTGCCAGCAGAGCAGGGAAACAAGAGACCCAGTACTTC. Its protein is CASRAGKQETQYF.

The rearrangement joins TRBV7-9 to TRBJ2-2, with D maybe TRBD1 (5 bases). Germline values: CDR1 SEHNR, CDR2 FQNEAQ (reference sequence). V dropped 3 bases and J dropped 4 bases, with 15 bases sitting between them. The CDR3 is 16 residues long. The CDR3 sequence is CASSFEQARATGELFF. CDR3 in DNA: TGTGCCAGCAGCTTTGAACAGGCCCGTGCCACCGGGGAGCTGTTTTTT.

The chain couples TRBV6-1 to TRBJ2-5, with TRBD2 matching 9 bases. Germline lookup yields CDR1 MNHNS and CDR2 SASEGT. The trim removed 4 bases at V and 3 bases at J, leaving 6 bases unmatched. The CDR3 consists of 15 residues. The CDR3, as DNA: TGTGCCAGCAGTGCCACCGGGACTAGCAAAGAGACCCAGTACTTC. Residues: CASSATGTSKETQYF.